The 9 T cell receptor beta chains presented below share a single source sample, sequenced in a study of blood T cell repertoires in COVID-19. Using immunoSEQ multiplex PCR, the repertoire was profiled, and TCRdb retains in-frame clones only, with some absent. The repertoire has about 200,000 clones, more than 80% of them found once; the top ten carry 1.2%. The source material was PBMCs or T cells enriched from blood (not recorded which). These receptors were collected from a man aged 30-40 years who had recovered from COVID-19.

The chain couples TRBV28 to TRBJ2-3; 14 nucleotides line up with TRBD2. V shed 6 bases, J shed 6 bases, and the junction held 8 bases outside the gene matches. This CDR3 is built from 16 residues. Germline CDR1 MDHEN, CDR2 SYDVKM. The CDR3 reads CASRDPGLAGVDTQYF. The CDR3 nucleotides read TGTGCCAGCAGGGACCCGGGACTAGCGGGAGTGGATACGCAGTATTTT.

V gene TRBV15 combines with J gene TRBJ1-3, with D uncertain. There are 14 residues in the CDR3. V lost 1 base, J lost 1 base, and 5 bases lay in between. Germline assignment: CDR1 LNHNV and CDR2 YYDKDF (reference sequence). This chain's CDR3 is CATSRGASGNTIYF. CDR3 nucleotide sequence: TGTGCCACCAGCAGAGGGGCTTCTGGAAACACCATATATTTT.

The chain couples TRBV9 to TRBJ1-2; tentatively, D is TRBD1 (5 bases). The V gene lost 4 bases and the J gene lost 0 bases, with 10 bases spanning the gap. This CDR3 is built from 14 residues. CDR1 and CDR2 (germline): SGDLS, YYNGEE. DNA for the CDR3: TGTGCCAGCAGCCTAGGGACTACTAACTATGGCTACACCTTC. Amino acid sequence: CASSLGTTNYGYTF.

This sequence joins TRBV28 and TRBJ1-2; weak D call: TRBD1 (5 bases). The V gene lost 8 bases and the J gene lost 7 bases, with 11 bases spanning the gap. This CDR3 is built from 11 residues. Germline CDR1 MDHEN, CDR2 SYDVKM. The CDR3 loop reads CASWGGFGYTF. CDR3 sequence (DNA): TGTGCCAGCTGGGGGGGGTTTGGCTACACCTTC.

This clone has only one observation. The V call is TRBV5-4, the J call TRBJ2-7, with 7 bases lining up with TRBD1. Germline trimming cut 1 base from V and 3 bases from J; bases unmatched to any gene: 4. The CDR3 consists of 14 residues. CDR1 and CDR2 (germline): SGHNT, YYREEE (reference sequence). CDR3 nucleotide sequence: TGTGCCAGCAGCTTGTCTGGGACAGACTACGAGCAGTACTTC. This codes for CASSLSGTDYEQYF.

V gene TRBV20-1 combines with J gene TRBJ2-5; D perhaps matches TRBD2 (5 bases). Germline CDR1 and CDR2: DFQATT and SNEGSKA (reference sequence). The V gene lost 3 bases and the J gene lost 3 bases, with 17 bases spanning the gap. The CDR3 consists of 15 residues. The DNA for the CDR3 is TGCAGTGCTAGTGAAGCAGCGGTGAAAGAAGAGACCCAGTACTTC. Translated, it gives CSASEAAVKEETQYF.

The chain has TRBV4-1 and TRBJ1-1, with a possible D match to TRBD1 (6 bases). V dropped 2 bases and J dropped 2 bases, with 15 bases sitting between them. The length of the CDR3 is 16 residues. The V gene's germline CDR1 is MGHRA and CDR2 YSYEKL. The DNA for the CDR3 is TGCGCCAGCAGCCAAAATCTACAGGGATCAAACACTGAAGCTTTCTTT. It encodes CASSQNLQGSNTEAFF.

The chain recombines TRBV28 with TRBJ1-5, with D possibly TRBD1 on 5 matching bases. The CDR3 is made up of 17 amino acids. Trimming stripped 0 bases from V and 9 bases from J, with 21 bases between. Germline V gene data show CDR1 as MDHEN and CDR2 as SYDVKM. The CDR3 loop reads CASSLWSPRDFFGPQHF. The CDR3 DNA reads as TGTGCCAGCAGTTTATGGTCCCCCAGGGATTTCTTTGGGCCCCAGCATTTT.

The chain has TRBV3-1 (or the pseudogene TRBV3-2) and TRBJ1-2, with D perhaps matching TRBD1 (6 bases). V lost 4 bases to trimming and J lost 2 bases, with 11 bases between them. This CDR3 has 14 amino acids. Looked up from germline, CDR1 is LGHDT and CDR2 is YNNKEL (reference sequence). The CDR3 DNA follows: TGTGCCAGCAGCCCGGGACACCAGAACTATGGCTACACCTTC. It translates to CASSPGHQNYGYTF.